This paragraph reports one T cell receptor (beta chain). At the time of sampling, donors were nominally healthy, though unrecorded immune exposures were likely. The CDR3 length is 14 residues. Germline values: CDR1 SGHKS, CDR2 YYEKEE (reference sequence). V was trimmed by 0 bases and J by 3 bases, leaving 8 bases between them. The PCR made use of 60 Vbeta and 13 Jbeta primers. The repertoire was sequenced with immunoSEQ multiplex PCR; TCRdb's copy has only in-frame clones and lacks some. This table has around 170,000 clones, about 81% appearing once. The sample originates from a study of cytomegalovirus exposure and HLA in healthy donors.

The TCR was taken from a woman aged 18 to 35 in good health and CMV-seronegative. The chain employs TRBV5-5 and TRBJ2-3, with a weak D call TRBD2 (6 bases). Material for sequencing was PBMCs. The CDR3 loop reads CASSLDGGTDTQYF. The CDR3 DNA sequence: TGTGCCAGCAGCTTGGATGGGGGGACAGATACGCAGTATTTT.